This T cell receptor (beta chain) is from a study of cytomegalovirus exposure and HLA in healthy donors. Study results and limitations: Most CMV-associated TCR beta chains appeared HLA-restricted in a later analysis. It was reported in a later analysis that an Asian-associated ancestry cluster showed fewer N-insertions than the 666-donor mean.

CDR3 size: 12 residues. V dropped 4 bases and J dropped 1 base, with 3 bases sitting between them. From germline, CDR1 is MRHNA and CDR2 SNTAGT. PCR primers comprised 60 Vbeta and 13 Jbeta primers. The method was immunoSEQ multiplex PCR; TCRdb's version includes in-frame clones alone and lacks a portion of them. The sample has under 150,000 clones, 80% to 85% seen once. A note on this clone: Its target is unknown.

Healthy bone marrow donors supplied every sample. The V call is TRBV6-4, the J call TRBJ2-3; D is ambiguous. The sample consisted of PBMCs. The receptor's source is a boy aged 5-17 years in good health and CMV-seronegative. CDR3 coding DNA: TGTGCCAGCAGTGCGGGCACAGATACGCAGTATTTT. Its translation: CASSAGTDTQYF.